The 12 T cell receptor beta chains below come from one sample, sequenced in a study of regulatory T cells in long-lasting Graves disease (dated by TCRdb to the early 2020s). This specimen's time point label, per the study, means: newly diagnosed GD, antithyroid drugs for less than 3 months. For both TCR sequencing and RNA sequencing, RNA was extracted from PBMCs using TRIzol. Libraries were prepared through multiplex PCR. Instrument used: Illumina HiSeq 4000. To build TCR beta libraries, CDR3 regions were amplified by Arm-PCR using iRepertoire HTBI primers. TCRdb ran its own pipeline on the public reads, namely fastp trimming at Q25 and MiXCR clone calling, and kept in-frame beta chains. Entries are consolidated by CDR3 protein sequence, retaining the most common genes and DNA. Counted in this sample were 370,000 or so distinct CDR3 sequences; roughly 16% of them appeared once. The ten most abundant clones make up roughly 21% of the sample.

The same sample was also used in a study of T cells in Graves' hyperthyroidism and ophthalmopathy.

The sequences come from peripheral blood mononuclear cells (PBMCs), collected at new diagnosis, from a patient treated with antithyroid drugs. These receptors were collected from a woman between 18 and 29 years old with Graves disease. Donor details come from another sample of the same person, matched by shared clones.

This clonotype showed up many times. The chain combines TRBV2 with TRBJ2-1; TRBD2 matches 10 bases. The CDR3 length is 14 residues. CDR1 and CDR2 from the germline V gene are SNHLY and FYNNEI. V shed 3 bases, J shed 7 bases, and the junction held 3 bases outside the gene matches. CDR3 coding DNA: TGTGCCAGCAGTGACGGGACTAGCGTTAATGAGCAGTTCTTC. Translated, it gives CASSDGTSVNEQFF. Filled out from reference TRBV2 and TRBJ2-1, the complete variable domain reads EPEVTQTPSHQVTQMGQEVILRCVPISNHLYFYWYRQILGQKVEFLVSFYNNEISEKSEIFDDQFSVERPDGSNFTLKIRSTKLEDSAMYFCASSDGTSVNEQFFGPGTRLTVL.

This clonotype was seen only a few times. The chain uses TRBV6-1 and TRBJ2-1; TRBD2 agrees at 9 bases. This CDR3 has 16 residues. Germline loops: CDR1 MNHNS, CDR2 SASEGT. With V trimmed by 6 bases and J by 9 bases, 15 bases remained unmatched. CDR3 loop: CASRSPGLALVGEQFF. CDR3 in DNA: TGTGCCAGCAGATCCCCGGGACTAGCCCTTGTAGGTGAGCAGTTCTTC.

On this clonotype itself: A read error may explain this, as a much larger clone is one base away. J is TRBJ2-1 and V is TRBV14; TRBD2 agrees at 9 bases. In germline, CDR1 is SGHDN, CDR2 FVKESK. This CDR3 is built from 15 residues. CDR3 amino acids: CASSIGLATYNDQFF. The CDR3 DNA is TGTGCCAGCTCCATAGGACTAGCGACTTACAATGATCAGTTCTTC. Looking up the rest from reference TRBV14 and TRBJ2-1 gives the full variable domain: EAGVTQFPSHSVIEKGQTVTLRCDPISGHDNLYWYRRVMGKEIKFLLHFVKESKQDESGMPNNRFLAERTGGTYSTLKVQPAELEDSGVYFCASSIGLATYNDQFFGPGTRLTVL.

The J gene is TRBJ1-1, the V gene TRBV19; tentatively, D is TRBD1 (5 bases). The CDR3 loop spans 16 amino acids. V was pared by 7 bases and J by 2 bases, with 20 bases between. CDR1 LNHDA and CDR2 SQIVND come from the germline V gene (reference sequence). CDR3 sequence: CASKEGYAGYNTEAFF. CDR3 in DNA: TGTGCCAGTAAGGAGGGGTATGCGGGTTACAACACTGAAGCTTTCTTT. Variable domain in full (rest from reference TRBV19 and TRBJ1-1): DGGITQSPKYLFRKEGQNVTLSCEQNLNHDAMYWYRQDPGQGLRLIYYSQIVNDFQKGDIAEGYSVSREKKESFPLTVTSAQKNPTAFYLCASKEGYAGYNTEAFFGQGTRLTVV.

This clonotype was counted many times. The rearrangement links TRBV20-1 to TRBJ2-7, with D perhaps given as TRBD1 or TRBD2 (5 bases each). Germline V CDR1 and CDR2: DFQATT, SNEGSKA (reference sequence). This CDR3 contains 17 residues. With 5 bases removed from V and 2 bases from J, the gap between germline ends came to 25 bases. CDR3 residues: CSAARPSTGTGTYEQYF. The CDR3 DNA follows: TGCAGTGCTGCACGACCAAGTACCGGGACGGGGACCTACGAGCAGTACTTC.

This clonotype was seen at least ten times. The chain's CDR3 is CSGQGRTNTEAFF. The CDR3 coding sequence is TGCAGCGGGCAGGGACGGACGAACACTGAAGCTTTCTTT. The chain combines TRBV29-1 with TRBJ1-1, with a weak D call TRBD1 (5 bases). CDR3 length: 13 residues. Germline assignment: CDR1 SQVTM and CDR2 ANQGSEA. V was trimmed by 7 bases and J by 1 base, leaving 13 bases between them.

The sample holds many counts of this clonotype. The V call is TRBV3-1, the J call TRBJ1-6; TRBD1 might be the D (6 bases). The CDR3 loop spans 15 amino acids. Germline assignment: CDR1 LGHDT and CDR2 YNNKEL (reference sequence). V was pared by 4 bases and J by 9 bases, with 16 bases between. The DNA of the CDR3 is TGTGCCAGCAGCCTCGTATTAACAGGGACTTCACCCCTCCACTTT. Amino acid sequence: CASSLVLTGTSPLHF.

This clonotype was detected many times. This sequence joins TRBV20-1 and TRBJ1-2, with 7 nucleotides matching TRBD1. Germline CDR1 reads DFQATT; CDR2 reads SNEGSKA (reference sequence). CDR3 length: 13 amino acids. Trimming cost V 6 bases and J 2 bases; bases outside gene matches: 6. The CDR3 region is CSAETGLNYGYTF. CDR3 in DNA: TGCAGTGCAGAGACAGGGTTGAACTATGGCTACACCTTC.

This chain links TRBV5-1 with TRBJ2-2; TRBD1 matches at 7 bases. This CDR3 is built from 14 residues. Germline trimming cut 5 bases from V and 6 bases from J; bases unmatched to any gene: 7. Per the germline V gene, CDR1 is SGHRS and CDR2 is YFSETQ. CDR3 sequence: CASRDRLNSGELFF. The DNA for the CDR3 is TGCGCCAGCAGGGACAGGTTGAATTCCGGGGAGCTGTTTTTT.

About this clonotype: At one end the junction does not follow the germline gene, possibly because of a read error. The chain uses TRBV5-6 and TRBJ2-5; 12 bases match TRBD2. This CDR3 is 16 amino acids long. Germline V gene lookup returns CDR1 SGHDT and CDR2 YYEEEE. The CDR3 is CASSLGLAGAQETLYF. In DNA, the CDR3 is TGTGCCAGCAGCTTGGGACTAGCGGGGGCCCAAGAGACCCTGTACTTC. The variable domain in full, with the rest retrieved from reference TRBV5-6 and TRBJ2-5, is DAGVTQSPTHLIKTRGQQVTLRCSPKSGHDTVSWYQQALGQGPQFIFQYYEEEERQRGNFPDRFSGHQFPNYSSELNVNALLLGDSALYLCASSLGLAGAQETLYFGPGTRLLVL.

The table lists this clonotype with many counts. The rearrangement links TRBV20-1 to TRBJ2-3; the match to TRBD2 covers 10 bases. CDR1 DFQATT and CDR2 SNEGSKA come from the germline V gene (reference sequence). The V segment lost 3 bases and the J segment 1 base; nucleotides outside the gene matches: 7. The CDR3 runs 16 residues. The CDR3 sequence: CSASPAGGLGTDTQYF. The CDR3 DNA is TGCAGTGCTAGCCCAGCGGGGGGGCTCGGCACAGATACGCAGTATTTT.

Notes on this clonotype: Sequence at one end of the junction differs from germline and may be a read error. This chain links TRBV5-1 with TRBJ2-7; D may match TRBD1 or TRBD2 (5 bases each). Germline assignment: CDR1 SGHRS and CDR2 YFSETQ. The CDR3 has 13 amino acids. CDR3 nucleotide sequence: TGTGCCAGCAGCCCCGGGACCACCCCTCGGCAGTACTTC. Amino acid sequence: CASSPGTTPRQYF.